The TCR beta chain described here comes from a study of metastatic and nonmetastatic thyroid tumors (dated by TCRdb to the early 2020s). As for the study more broadly: The researchers compared repertoires between peripheral blood samples and tumor or nodule tissue samples from patients with malignant or benign thyroid disease. On the study overall, not on this receptor specifically: In both blood and tumor samples, malignant tumors were reported to have significantly higher TCR beta diversity than benign nodules.

This clone was seen repeatedly, ten times or more. It has no known antigen specificity. Base qualities are not provided; no much larger clone lies one nucleotide away. None of the patients had been given any treatment before thyroid surgery. The study retrospectively analysed patient clinical samples collected from about 2012 to 2018 using T-cell receptor beta sequencing. The method behind the library was PCR. The sequencing machine was an Illumina HiSeq 4000. High-throughput sequencing was used to profile the TCR beta-chain CDR3 region of each patient. Under the source paper's analysis protocol: A classifier to discriminate distant-metastatic papillary thyroid cancer patients was built from CDR3 differences across clinicopathological groups. The Shannon index was used to measure repertoire diversity, and the Morisita-Horn index was used to measure how similar tumor and blood repertoires were. TCRdb applied fastp at Q25 and MiXCR to the public reads, then kept only in-frame beta chains. TCRdb's processing, not the authors' own work, is the source of the V and J calls. The sample records some 28,000 clones, 20% to 25% of which are singletons. 39% of the sample lies in the top ten.

The CDR3 spans 14 residues, from the cysteine through the phenylalanine. Only CDR3 DNA is held: 42 bases, read in frame from base 1. Between the V and J ends, shortened by 5 bases and 2 bases respectively, the junction contains 13 bases. CDR1 and CDR2 are drawn from the germline V gene: SGHTA, FQGTGA. The rearrangement combines TRBV7-3 with TRBJ2-7; TRBD1 is possibly the D segment (6 matching bases). Sequencing was done on a sample of blood. This TCR derives from a female donor with papillary thyroid cancer or a benign thyroid nodule (not recorded which). Some clones in this sample may be carry-over from other donors' samples. The DNA sequence is TGTGCCAGCAGCCCCGGGACACCGCCCTACGAGCAGTACTTC. Its product reads: CASSPGTPPYEQYF.